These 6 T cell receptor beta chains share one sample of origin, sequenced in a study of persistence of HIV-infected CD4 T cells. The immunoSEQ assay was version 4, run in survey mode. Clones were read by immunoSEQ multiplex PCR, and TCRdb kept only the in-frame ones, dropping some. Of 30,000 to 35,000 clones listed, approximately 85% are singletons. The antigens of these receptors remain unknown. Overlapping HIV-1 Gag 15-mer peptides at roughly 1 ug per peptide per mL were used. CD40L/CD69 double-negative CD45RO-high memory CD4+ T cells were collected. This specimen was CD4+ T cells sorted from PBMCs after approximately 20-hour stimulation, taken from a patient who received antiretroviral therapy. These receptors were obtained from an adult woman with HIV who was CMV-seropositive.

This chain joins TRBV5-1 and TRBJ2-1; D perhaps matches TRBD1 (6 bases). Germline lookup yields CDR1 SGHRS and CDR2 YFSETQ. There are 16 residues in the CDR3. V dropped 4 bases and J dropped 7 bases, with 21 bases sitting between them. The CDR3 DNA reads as TGCGCCAGCAGCGTCTCCGGGACAATCTCTGGGAATGAGCAGTTCTTC. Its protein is CASSVSGTISGNEQFF.

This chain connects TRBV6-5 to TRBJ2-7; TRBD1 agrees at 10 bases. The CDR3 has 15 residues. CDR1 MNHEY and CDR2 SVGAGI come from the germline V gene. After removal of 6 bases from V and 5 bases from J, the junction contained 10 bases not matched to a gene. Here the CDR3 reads CASSRAGQGFDEQYF. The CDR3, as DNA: TGTGCCAGCAGCCGGGCGGGACAGGGGTTCGACGAGCAGTACTTC.

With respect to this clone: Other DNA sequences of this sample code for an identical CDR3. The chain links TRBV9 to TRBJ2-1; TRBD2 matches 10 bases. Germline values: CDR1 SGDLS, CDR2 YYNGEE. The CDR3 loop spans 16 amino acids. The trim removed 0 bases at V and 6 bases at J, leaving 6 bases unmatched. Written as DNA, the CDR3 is TGTGCCAGCAGCGTAGCTCTGGGACTAGCGATCAATGAGCAGTTCTTC. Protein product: CASSVALGLAINEQFF. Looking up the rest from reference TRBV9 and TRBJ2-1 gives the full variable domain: DSGVTQTPKHLITATGQRVTLRCSPRSGDLSVYWYQQSLDQGLQFLIQYYNGEERAKGNILERFSAQQFPDLHSELNLSSLELGDSALYFCASSVALGLAINEQFFGPGTRLTVL.

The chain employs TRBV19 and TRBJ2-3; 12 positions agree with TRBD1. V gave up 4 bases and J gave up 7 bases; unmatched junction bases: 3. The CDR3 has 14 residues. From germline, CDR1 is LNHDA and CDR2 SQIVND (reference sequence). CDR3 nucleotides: TGTGCCAGTAGTAGGGGACAGGGGGCGCATACGCAGTATTTT. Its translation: CASSRGQGAHTQYF.

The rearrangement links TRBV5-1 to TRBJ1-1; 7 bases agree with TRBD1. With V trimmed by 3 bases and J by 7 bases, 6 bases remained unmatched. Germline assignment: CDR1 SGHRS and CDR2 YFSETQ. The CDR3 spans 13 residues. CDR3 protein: CASSWTGDIEAFF. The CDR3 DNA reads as TGCGCCAGCAGCTGGACAGGCGACATTGAAGCTTTCTTT.

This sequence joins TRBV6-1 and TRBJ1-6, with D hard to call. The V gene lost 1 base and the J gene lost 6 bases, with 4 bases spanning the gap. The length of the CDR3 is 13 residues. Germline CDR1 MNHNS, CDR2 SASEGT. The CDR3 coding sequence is TGTGCCAGCAGTGAAGATGGTAATTCACCCCTCCACTTT. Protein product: CASSEDGNSPLHF.